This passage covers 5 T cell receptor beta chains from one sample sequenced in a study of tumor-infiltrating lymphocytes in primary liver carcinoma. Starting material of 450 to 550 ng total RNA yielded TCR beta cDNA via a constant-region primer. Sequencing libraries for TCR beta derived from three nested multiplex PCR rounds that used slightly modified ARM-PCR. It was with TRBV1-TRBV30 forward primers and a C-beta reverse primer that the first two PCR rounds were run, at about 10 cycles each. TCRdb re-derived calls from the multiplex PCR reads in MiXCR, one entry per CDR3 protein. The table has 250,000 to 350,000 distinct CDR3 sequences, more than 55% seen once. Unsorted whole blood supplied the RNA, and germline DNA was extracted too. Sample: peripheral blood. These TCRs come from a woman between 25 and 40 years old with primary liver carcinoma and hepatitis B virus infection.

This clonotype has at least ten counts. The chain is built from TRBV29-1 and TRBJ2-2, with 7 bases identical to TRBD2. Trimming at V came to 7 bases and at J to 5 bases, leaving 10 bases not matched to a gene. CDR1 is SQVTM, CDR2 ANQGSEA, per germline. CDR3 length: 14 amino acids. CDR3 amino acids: CSAKRAGVTGELFF. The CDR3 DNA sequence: TGCAGCGCAAAGCGGGCGGGAGTTACCGGGGAGCTGTTTTTT.

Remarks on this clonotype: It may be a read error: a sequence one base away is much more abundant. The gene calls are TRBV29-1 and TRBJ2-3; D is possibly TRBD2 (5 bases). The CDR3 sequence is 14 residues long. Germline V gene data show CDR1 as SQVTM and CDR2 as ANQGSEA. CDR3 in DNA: TGCAGCGTTGGCGAGAGGGCGAGCACAGATATGCAGTATTTT. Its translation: CSVGERASTDMQYF.

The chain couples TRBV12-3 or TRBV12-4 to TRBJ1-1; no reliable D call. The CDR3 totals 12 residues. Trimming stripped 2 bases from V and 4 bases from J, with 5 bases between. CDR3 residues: CASSLRFTEAFF. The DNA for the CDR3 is TGTGCCAGCAGTTTAAGGTTCACTGAAGCTTTCTTT.

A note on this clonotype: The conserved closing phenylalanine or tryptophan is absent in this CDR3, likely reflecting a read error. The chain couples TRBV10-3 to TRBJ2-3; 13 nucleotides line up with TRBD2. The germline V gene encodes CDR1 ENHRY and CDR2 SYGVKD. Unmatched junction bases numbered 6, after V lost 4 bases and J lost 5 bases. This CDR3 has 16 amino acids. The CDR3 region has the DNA TGTGCCATCAGTGCAGGACTAGCGGGAGATGGAGATACGCAGTATTAT. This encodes CAISAGLAGDGDTQYY.

The CDR3 DNA sequence: TGTGCCAGCAGTCCCACTAGCGGGAGATCCCCTTACGAGCAGTACTTC. Protein sequence: CASSPTSGRSPYEQYF. The chain is built from TRBV28 and TRBJ2-7; TRBD2 aligns across 11 bases. Losses at the gene ends were 5 bases for V and 4 bases for J; bases not matched to a gene: 10. The germline V gene has CDR1 MDHEN and CDR2 SYDVKM. The CDR3 runs to 16 residues.